Included here is one TCR beta chain sequence, with context. The data belong to a study of blood T cell repertoires in COVID-19. The germline V gene encodes CDR1 MNHEY and CDR2 SVGAGI. V was cut by 6 bases and J by 4 bases, with 13 bases left in between. This CDR3 spans 13 amino acids. The data were produced by immunoSEQ multiplex PCR, yet TCRdb's version contains in-frame clones alone and is incomplete. The sample lists fewer than 200,000 clones, about 86% occurring once. The V and J genes are TRBV6-5 and TRBJ2-7; TRBD2 is a possible D gene (5 bases). This TCR derives from a woman between 65 and 79 years old with COVID-19, enrolled during active disease. Sequenced: peripheral blood. CDR3 sequence reads: CASSQATRYEQYF. CDR3 bases: TGTGCCAGCAGCCAGGCAACTAGATACGAGCAGTACTTC.